This T cell receptor beta chain was profiled in a study of T cells in Graves' hyperthyroidism and ophthalmopathy. Findings and limits, study-wide: The authors' 13 V-J model separated ophthalmopathy from stable hyperthyroidism. Most thyroid clonotypes expanded above 0.001 appeared in blood too.

There were TCR beta CDR3 regions amplified from RNA transcripts. With the HTBI primer set, the TCR CDR3 went through a first round of RT-PCR. One entry per CDR3 protein, called by TCRdb with MiXCR from the multiplex PCR reads. The repertoire has approximately 570,000 distinct CDR3 sequences, approximately 20% of them found once; the top ten carry approximately 50%. Germline loops: CDR1 SGHAT, CDR2 FQNNGV. The CDR3 extends over 16 amino acids. Losses at the gene ends were 7 bases for V and 2 bases for J; bases not matched to a gene: 13. In this sample, this clonotype turned up a few times. Its matching antigen is unknown.

This rearrangement joins TRBV11-2 to TRBJ2-7; 8 nucleotides line up with TRBD1. The TCR was taken from a middle-aged man with Graves' ophthalmopathy. Sequenced sample: blood. Here the CDR3 reads CASTKQGVVNPYEQYF. The CDR3 coding sequence is TGTGCCAGCACCAAACAGGGGGTTGTAAACCCCTACGAGCAGTACTTC.